This T cell receptor beta chain was sequenced in a study of glioma-infiltrating T cells. The CDR3 sequence is 15 residues long. From germline, CDR1 is MNHEY and CDR2 SMNVEV (reference sequence). Comments on this clonotype: Its target is unknown. At one boundary the junction diverges from the germline segment, which might be a read error.

Study results and caveats: Above-expected tissue-blood divergence occurred in all gliomas, most in low-grade ones. Only very few CDR3 sequences appeared in both tissue and blood.

Amplification of TCR alpha and beta CDR3 regions from RNA used iRepertoire nested multiplex PCR. Tissue mRNA or PBMC total RNA, 100-400 ng, went into one-step reverse transcription and amplification. Via MiXCR, TCRdb re-called the multiplex PCR reads, giving one row per CDR3 protein. The sample has about 3,900 distinct CDR3 sequences, about 28% seen once. The gene calls are TRBV27 and TRBJ1-2, with TRBD1 matching over 8 bases. This TCR derives from a human donor with low-grade glioma or glioblastoma, undergoing nonglioma brain surgery, or in good health (not recorded which). The specimen sequenced was glioma tissue, nonneoplastic brain tissue, or PBMCs (not recorded which). The CDR3 DNA follows: TGTGCCAGCAGTTACCTGGGACAGGTGGCGAGAGGCTGCACCTTC. Its translation is CASSYLGQVARGCTF.